The T cell receptor beta chain described here comes from a study of blood T cell repertoires in COVID-19. Study summary: Samples of COVID-19 (acute and convalescent) were obtained from the United States, Italy and Spain. The analysed material was cDNA or gDNA that came from T cells, B-cell-depleted T cells, or PBMCs.

In the authors' workflow: From reference gene primer amplification, estimates of nucleated cell counts were derived. Profiling relied on immunoSEQ multiplex PCR, and the TCRdb table lists in-frame clones only, not all of them. V and J calls and clone size are given by that table; D and trimming were obtained from the DNA. The table has around 220,000 clones, roughly 82% seen once. The germline V gene has CDR1 MDHEN and CDR2 SYDVKM. The CDR3 loop spans 14 amino acids. J was trimmed by 2 bases and V by 3 bases; bases with no gene match: 3. The sample consisted of peripheral blood. V gene TRBV28 combines with J gene TRBJ2-7, with TRBD2 matching 8 bases. The source is an elderly woman with active or convalescent COVID-19. CDR3 DNA sequence: TGTGCCAGCAGTTTTCCGGGGGGGCCCTACGAGCAGTACTTC. This encodes CASSFPGGPYEQYF.